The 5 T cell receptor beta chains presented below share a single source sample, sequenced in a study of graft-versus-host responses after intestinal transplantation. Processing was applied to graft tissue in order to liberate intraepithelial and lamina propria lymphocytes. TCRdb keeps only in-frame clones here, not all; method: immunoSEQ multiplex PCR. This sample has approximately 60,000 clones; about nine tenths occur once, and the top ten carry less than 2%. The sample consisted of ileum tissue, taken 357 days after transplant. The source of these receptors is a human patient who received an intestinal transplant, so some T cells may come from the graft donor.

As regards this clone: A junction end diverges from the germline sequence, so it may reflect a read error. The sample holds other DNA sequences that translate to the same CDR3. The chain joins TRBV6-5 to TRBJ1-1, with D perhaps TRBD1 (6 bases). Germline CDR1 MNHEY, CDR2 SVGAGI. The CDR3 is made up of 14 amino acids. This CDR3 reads CASSSTGTNTEAFF. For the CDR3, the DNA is TGCGCCAGCAGTTCGACCGGGACAAACACTGAAGCTTTCTTT.

The CDR3 here is CASTPGAVAKNIQYF. CDR3 DNA: TGTGCCAGCACCCCGGGGGCCGTAGCCAAAAACATTCAGTACTTC. The gene calls are TRBV7-9 and TRBJ2-4; D may correspond to TRBD1 or TRBD2 (6 bases each). CDR3 length equals 15 residues. V was cut by 7 bases and J by 0 bases, with 13 bases left in between. Germline CDR1 is SEHNR and CDR2 is FQNEAQ (reference sequence).

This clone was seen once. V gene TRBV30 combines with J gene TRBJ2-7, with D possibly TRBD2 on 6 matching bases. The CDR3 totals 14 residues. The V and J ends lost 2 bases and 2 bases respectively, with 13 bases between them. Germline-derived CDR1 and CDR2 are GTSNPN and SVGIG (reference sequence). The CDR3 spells CAWSLRRGAYEQYF. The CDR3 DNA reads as TGTGCCTGGAGTCTCCGGCGGGGAGCCTACGAGCAGTACTTC.

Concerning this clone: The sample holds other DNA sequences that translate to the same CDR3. Written as DNA, the CDR3 is TGCGCCAGCAGTATGACCGGGGGGGGGTACGAGCAGTACTTC. Protein sequence: CASSMTGGGYEQYF. The chain is built from TRBV5-1 and TRBJ2-7, with TRBD2 matching over 8 bases. Germline V CDR1 and CDR2: SGHRS, YFSETQ. This CDR3 is 14 amino acids long. V dropped 5 bases and J dropped 4; count of bases not matched to a gene: 8.

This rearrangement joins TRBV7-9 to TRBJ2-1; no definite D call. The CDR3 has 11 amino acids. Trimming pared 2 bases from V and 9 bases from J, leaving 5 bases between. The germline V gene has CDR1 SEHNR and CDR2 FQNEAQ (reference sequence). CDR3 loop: CASSLRSEQFF. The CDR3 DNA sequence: TGTGCCAGCAGCTTAAGGAGTGAGCAGTTCTTC. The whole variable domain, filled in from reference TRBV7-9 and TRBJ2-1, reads DTGVSQNPRHKITKRGQNVTFRCDPISEHNRLYWYRQTLGQGPEFLTYFQNEAQLEKSRLLSDRFSAERPKGSFSTLEIQRTEQGDSAMYLCASSLRSEQFFGPGTRLTVL.